This T cell receptor (beta chain) was sequenced in a study of blood T cell repertoires in COVID-19. Only in-frame clones appear in the TCRdb table, and some are missing; sequencing was by immunoSEQ multiplex PCR. The table shows 70,000 to 90,000 clones, with around 78% occurring only once. This CDR3 has 17 amino acids. Trimming removed 1 base from V and 0 bases from J, with 10 bases in between. The germline CDR1 and CDR2 sequences are LGHNA and YSLEER. The sequence was obtained from a human donor in a cohort sampled during active COVID-19. The rearrangement uses TRBV4-3 and TRBJ1-6; D is undetermined. Sequencing used peripheral blood. The CDR3 protein is CASSQVERSSYNSPLHF. The CDR3 DNA reads TGCGCCAGCAGCCAAGTCGAGAGGAGCTCCTATAATTCACCCCTCCACTTT.